This T cell receptor (beta chain) was found in a study of STAT5B mutations in CD4+ large granular lymphocyte leukemia. General study results and limits: Higher CD4+ than CD8+ T-LGLL clonality might reflect small sample size. Main leukemic clonotypes were patient-specific, but more than 20% appeared at low frequency elsewhere.

Regarding this clone: The antigen remains undetermined.

The survey-level immunoSEQ assay was used. Libraries were prepared by immunoSEQ multiplex PCR; TCRdb keeps only in-frame clonotypes and omits some of them. The sample holds 31,000 or so clones; roughly nine tenths are singletons and the top ten take 0.4% to 0.5%. The clonotype originates from a human donor in good health. The sequencing input was CD4+ T cells from blood buffy coats.

The CDR3 nucleotides are TGTGCCAGCGAAGGTCGGGGACTACCTCCTGGGGGGCAGTATTTT. Encoded protein: CASEGRGLPPGGQYF. V and J are TRBV6-6 and TRBJ2-3, with 7 bases matching TRBD2. Germline V gene lookup returns CDR1 MNHNY and CDR2 SVGAGI (reference sequence). V trimming: 8 bases; J trimming: 11 bases; junction bases outside the gene matches: 19. The CDR3 has 15 residues.